This TCR beta chain was recorded in a study of blood T cells in healthy people across ages. Whole-study results and caveats: The authors considered diversity estimates from one million T cells to be underestimates.

Trimming removed 10 bases at V and 5 bases at J, with 14 bases between. The germline V gene encodes CDR1 MRHNA and CDR2 SNTAGT. The CDR3 extends over 12 amino acids. This clonotype turned up a few times. Its cognate antigen is unknown. Together with a sample-barcoded 5' primer, a J-beta primer mix was included in a second PCR lasting about 7 to 11 cycles. Tagging of each cDNA molecule was performed by a template-switch adaptor with 12 random nucleotides. Using its own MiXCR run on the 5' RACE reads, TCRdb lists one record per CDR3 protein. The data hold 700,000 to 900,000 distinct CDR3 sequences, with 20% to 30% observed a single time. These data were also filed under a second study, of T cells of mothers and their children. As that report states: The study recruited a few healthy Caucasian mothers and their six children as donors. Whether related or unrelated, pairs show similar shaping of TCR recombination output by thymic selection.

The receptor was derived from a boy aged 10-17 years in good health. This chain links TRBV6-4 with TRBJ2-5; D may be TRBD1 (5 bases). The source material was blood. The CDR3 DNA reads as TGTGCCACCAATAGGGGTCTTGAGACCCAGTACTTC. Protein: CATNRGLETQYF.